These 12 T cell receptor beta chains came from one sample sequenced in a study of OX40 agonist ivuxolimab in advanced cancers. Here immunoSEQ multiplex PCR was the method, and the copy in TCRdb shows in-frame clones only, minus some. Among about 11,000 clones listed, around nine tenths were seen once. The sequences come from CD4+ or CD8+ T cells sorted from blood, collected in a trial of the OX40 agonist ivuxolimab. Source of these receptors: an adult with an advanced solid tumor such as melanoma, head and neck, liver or kidney cancer.

J is TRBJ2-5 and V is TRBV5-4; tentatively, D is TRBD1 or TRBD2 (7 bases each). The length of the CDR3 is 14 residues. Deletions cut 4 bases from V and 5 bases from J, with 15 bases between. The germline V gene encodes CDR1 SGHNT and CDR2 YYREEE (reference sequence). The CDR3 reads CASSHGQGGETQYF. CDR3 coding DNA: TGTGCCAGCAGCCACGGTCAGGGGGGGGAGACCCAGTACTTC.

This clone came up once. The chain has TRBV6-5 and TRBJ2-5; TRBD1 might be the D (5 bases). CDR3 size: 14 residues. Germline V lookup: CDR1 MNHEY, CDR2 SVGAGI. V lost 7 bases and J 1 base, leaving 13 bases between the germline ends. CDR3 protein: CASTEDDSQETQYF. Written as DNA, the CDR3 is TGTGCCAGCACCGAGGACGACAGCCAAGAGACCCAGTACTTC.

The CDR3 DNA reads TGTGCCAGCAGTTTTGGGACAGGGTCCTACGAGCAGTACTTC. This translates into CASSFGTGSYEQYF. V gene TRBV28 combines with J gene TRBJ2-7, with 9 nucleotides matching TRBD1. J was trimmed by 1 base and V by 3 bases; bases with no gene match: 1. CDR1 MDHEN and CDR2 SYDVKM come from the germline V gene. The CDR3 loop spans 14 amino acids.

This sequence joins TRBV5-1 and TRBJ2-7, with D hard to call. In germline, CDR1 is SGHRS, CDR2 YFSETQ. The V end lost 2 bases, the J end lost 3 bases, and 9 bases lay between the germline ends. The CDR3 extends over 13 amino acids. CDR3 protein: CASSFGVLYEQYF. The CDR3 coding sequence is TGCGCCAGCAGCTTTGGGGTCCTCTACGAGCAGTACTTC.

V and J are TRBV4-2 and TRBJ2-2, with 7 bases identical to TRBD2. The CDR3 spans 15 residues. Germline V gene sequence: CDR1 LGHNA, CDR2 YNFKEQ. J gave up 6 bases and V 1 base, and 5 bases lay outside the gene matches. This CDR3 is CASSQVSGAAGELFF. The CDR3 DNA is TGTGCCAGCAGCCAAGTGAGCGGGGCGGCCGGGGAGCTGTTTTTT.

CDR3 protein: CASSLRTSGTGELFF. The DNA of the CDR3 is TGTGCCAGCAGCCTCCGGACTAGCGGCACCGGGGAGCTGTTTTTT. The chain recombines TRBV7-9 with TRBJ2-2; TRBD2 agrees at 10 bases. Trimming at V came to 5 bases and at J to 4 bases, leaving 4 bases not matched to a gene. The germline gives CDR1 SEHNR, CDR2 FQNEAQ (reference sequence). The CDR3 extends over 15 amino acids.

J is TRBJ1-1 and V is TRBV2; maybe TRBD1 (5 bases). Trimming left V 4 bases short and J 6 bases short, with 9 bases between. The CDR3 has 12 amino acids. Germline V gene sequence: CDR1 SNHLY, CDR2 FYNNEI. The CDR3 nucleotides read TGTGCCAGCAGTGCAGGGTCGGCTGAAGCTTTCTTT. Encoded protein: CASSAGSAEAFF.

V is TRBV18 and J is TRBJ2-7; no reliable D call. This CDR3 contains 12 residues. Germline CDR1 reads KGHSH; CDR2 reads LQKENI. V gave up 6 bases and J gave up 0 bases, with 6 bases separating them. For the CDR3, the DNA is TGTGCCAGCTCCAGCTCCTCCTACGAGCAGTACTTC. Translated: CASSSSSYEQYF.

This sequence joins TRBV6-5 and TRBJ1-2; TRBD1 aligns across 7 bases. Germline CDR1 is MNHEY and CDR2 is SVGAGI. The CDR3 runs to 16 residues. V shed 0 bases and J 6 bases; nucleotides not matched to a gene: 10. The CDR3 DNA is TGTGCCAGCAGTTACTCCTTGACAGGGAGGGCCCATGGCTACACCTTC. It translates to CASSYSLTGRAHGYTF.

The chain uses TRBV6-5 and TRBJ2-1; 7 bases line up with TRBD1. This CDR3 comprises 12 residues. Germline V gene sequence: CDR1 MNHEY, CDR2 SVGAGI. V lost 5 bases, J lost 10 bases, and 5 bases stayed unmatched. This CDR3 reads CASSVTGDEQFF. In DNA, the CDR3 is TGTGCCAGCAGTGTTACAGGGGACGAGCAGTTCTTC.

The rearrangement joins TRBV2 to TRBJ2-2, with D possibly matching TRBD1 (5 bases). The CDR3 has 12 amino acids. Germline V gene lookup returns CDR1 SNHLY and CDR2 FYNNEI. V was cut by 5 bases and J by 6 bases, with 7 bases left in between. The CDR3 DNA sequence: TGTGCCAGCAGTAGGGGATCCGGGGAGCTGTTTTTT. Translated: CASSRGSGELFF.

In the case of this clone: The same CDR3 can be traced to other DNA sequences in this sample. This chain links TRBV28 with TRBJ1-2; 7 nucleotides align to TRBD1. CDR1 is MDHEN and CDR2 is SYDVKM in the germline V gene. The CDR3 is made up of 13 amino acids. V shed 3 bases, J shed 6 bases, and the junction held 4 bases outside the gene matches. The CDR3 protein is CASSLTGMDGYTF. CDR3 sequence (DNA): TGTGCCAGCAGTTTGACAGGGATGGATGGCTACACCTTC.